The 24 T cell receptor beta chains below all came from one sample that was sequenced in a study of blood T cell repertoires in COVID-19 (dated by TCRdb to 2020 to 2022). Library construction relied on the immunoSEQ multiplex PCR assay. TCRdb holds this immuneACCESS table with in-frame rearrangements only. Some clones are missing; in checked studies, unresolved V genes explain under half, and the rest has no known cause. For this sample the table gives about 240,000 clones, of which roughly 89% were detected only once. Clones ranked in the top ten supply over 7.5% of the sample. Sequencing was performed on PBMCs or T cells enriched from blood (not recorded which). Source of these receptors: a man between 35 and 55 years old who had recovered from COVID-19.

This chain joins TRBV2 and TRBJ2-2; no reliable D call. CDR3 length: 17 residues. CDR1 and CDR2 from the germline V gene are SNHLY and FYNNEI. V was shortened by 0 bases and J by 1 base, with 12 bases between the two germline ends. The CDR3 spells CASSEALPEQNTGELFF. CDR3 sequence (DNA): TGTGCCAGCAGTGAAGCGCTTCCTGAACAGAACACCGGGGAGCTGTTTTTT. The full variable domain, rest sourced from reference TRBV2 and TRBJ2-2, is EPEVTQTPSHQVTQMGQEVILRCVPISNHLYFYWYRQILGQKVEFLVSFYNNEISEKSEIFDDQFSVERPDGSNFTLKIRSTKLEDSAMYFCASSEALPEQNTGELFFGEGSRLTVL.

The V call is TRBV19, the J call TRBJ2-2; the match to TRBD2 covers 14 bases. This CDR3 is built from 18 residues. Germline loops: CDR1 LNHDA, CDR2 SQIVND (reference sequence). V was pared by 5 bases and J by 1 base, with 6 bases of the junction left unmatched. This chain's CDR3 is CASSPRGTSGRNTGELFF. CDR3 coding DNA: TGTGCCAGTAGTCCTAGAGGGACTAGCGGGAGGAACACCGGGGAGCTGTTTTTT.

This chain links TRBV5-1 with TRBJ1-5; 7 positions agree with TRBD1. Looked up from germline, CDR1 is SGHRS and CDR2 is YFSETQ. This CDR3 has 15 amino acids. V lost 0 bases, J lost 5 bases, and 5 bases stayed unmatched. The CDR3 is CASSLGTGIYQPQHF. The DNA for the CDR3 is TGCGCCAGCAGCTTGGGGACAGGTATATATCAGCCCCAGCATTTT.

This chain's CDR3 is CASSPGQGASEQYF. In DNA, the CDR3 is TGTGCCAGCAGCCCGGGACAGGGGGCCTCCGAGCAGTACTTC. This chain connects TRBV6-5 to TRBJ2-7; 12 bases agree with TRBD1. Germline V gives CDR1 MNHEY, CDR2 SVGAGI. This CDR3 comprises 14 residues. V was pared by 6 bases and J by 6 bases, with 6 bases of the junction left unmatched.

The chain employs TRBV28 and TRBJ2-7, with D possibly TRBD1 on 5 matching bases. Germline assignment: CDR1 MDHEN and CDR2 SYDVKM. This CDR3 is built from 14 residues. The V and J ends lost 3 bases and 3 bases respectively, with 12 bases between them. The CDR3 coding sequence is TGTGCCAGCAGTTTGTTTGACGGACACTACGAGCAGTACTTC. This translates into CASSLFDGHYEQYF.

This chain joins TRBV7-2 and TRBJ2-5; no clear D. The germline V gene has CDR1 SGHTA and CDR2 FQGNSA. CDR3 length: 14 residues. Deletions cut 1 base from V and 2 bases from J, with 8 bases between. For the CDR3, the DNA is TGTGCCAGCAGCTTAGGATTGCAGCAAGAGACCCAGTACTTC. Its protein product is CASSLGLQQETQYF.

The gene calls are TRBV2 and TRBJ1-4; TRBD1 aligns across 8 bases. Germline V gives CDR1 SNHLY, CDR2 FYNNEI. The trim removed 8 bases at V and 0 bases at J, leaving 5 bases unmatched. CDR3 length: 15 amino acids. The CDR3 loop reads CASQTGDATNEKLFF. The CDR3 region has the DNA TGTGCCAGCCAGACAGGGGATGCAACTAATGAAAAACTGTTTTTT.

The V gene is TRBV18, the J gene TRBJ2-1; D gene unclear. CDR3 length: 12 residues. CDR1 and CDR2 from the germline V gene are KGHSH and LQKENI. Trimming pared 5 bases from V and 6 bases from J, leaving 8 bases between. The CDR3 loop is CASSGNLNEQFF. The CDR3 coding sequence is TGTGCCAGCTCAGGCAACCTCAATGAGCAGTTCTTC.

This clone was seen just once. The chain has TRBV21-1 and TRBJ2-7; no DNA check was done on the table's D call, TRBD1. TRBV21-1 is flagged as a pseudogene. The CDR3 contains 14 residues. CDR3 loop: CASSRTGSDYEQYF. CDR3 DNA sequence: TGTGCCAGCAGCAGGACAGGGTCCGACTACGAGCAGTACTTC.

The chain links TRBV28 to TRBJ2-7; maybe TRBD1 (6 bases). Germline CDR1 reads MDHEN; CDR2 reads SYDVKM. The CDR3 runs 13 residues. The germline V and J ends were trimmed by 6 bases and 3 bases, with 12 bases remaining between them. The CDR3 sequence: CASRTGLVYEQYF. The DNA of the CDR3 is TGTGCCAGCAGGACAGGTTTAGTCTACGAGCAGTACTTC.

The J gene is TRBJ2-5, the V gene TRBV19; D possibly corresponds to TRBD2 (6 bases). The CDR3 is made up of 16 amino acids. Germline CDR1 and CDR2: LNHDA and SQIVND (reference sequence). The V gene lost 6 bases and the J gene lost 2 bases, with 19 bases spanning the gap. The CDR3 loop reads CASSLGLANPQETQYF. The CDR3 nucleotides read TGTGCCAGTAGCCTAGGCCTAGCGAACCCTCAAGAGACCCAGTACTTC.

This rearrangement joins TRBV27 to TRBJ2-5; 10 nucleotides align to TRBD1. The ends lost 5 bases at V and 5 bases at J; junction bases unmatched: 8. Germline assignment: CDR1 MNHEY and CDR2 SMNVEV (reference sequence). CDR3 size: 15 residues. The CDR3 coding sequence is TGTGCCAGCAGTCCTTCGACAGGGGGCTTCGAGACCCAGTACTTC. It specifies CASSPSTGGFETQYF.

The chain joins TRBV4-3 to TRBJ2-7; no clear D gene. Trimming shortened V by 1 base and J by 4 bases, and 8 bases separated the two germline ends. The CDR3 has 13 amino acids. Germline CDR1 and CDR2: LGHNA and YSLEER. The CDR3: CASSQVLKYEQYF. The CDR3 region has the DNA TGCGCCAGCAGCCAAGTCCTTAAATACGAGCAGTACTTC.

J is TRBJ1-2 and V is TRBV6-5; D might be TRBD1 (6 bases). Germline V gene lookup returns CDR1 MNHEY and CDR2 SVGAGI. The length of the CDR3 is 14 residues. Trimming stripped 6 bases from V and 4 bases from J, with 15 bases between. CDR3 nucleotide sequence: TGTGCCAGCAGCTCAGGGGTGGGCTCCTATGGCTACACCTTC. As protein: CASSSGVGSYGYTF.

J is TRBJ1-1 and V is TRBV11-2, with 7 bases matching TRBD1. CDR1 and CDR2 from the germline V gene are SGHAT and FQNNGV. The V gene end was trimmed by 4 bases and the J gene end by 4 bases; junction bases not matched to a gene: 12. The CDR3 runs 16 residues. In nucleotides, the CDR3 is TGTGCCAGCAGCTACCCCTTAGGGGGCGGGACCACTGAAGCTTTCTTT. Translating it yields CASSYPLGGGTTEAFF.

The chain employs TRBV6-2 or TRBV6-3 and TRBJ1-5; possibly TRBD1 for D (6 bases). The CDR3 contains 16 residues. Germline V gene lookup returns CDR1 MNHEY and CDR2 SVGEGT. V was trimmed by 6 bases and J by 6 bases, leaving 21 bases between them. The CDR3 reads CASSPAGAPMGQPQHF. The CDR3 DNA follows: TGTGCCAGCAGCCCCGCAGGGGCACCGATGGGTCAGCCCCAGCATTTT.

The count of this clone is one. CDR3 protein: CASSSAGFPGELFF. Written as DNA, the CDR3 is TGTGCCAGCAGTTCCGCAGGGTTTCCCGGGGAGCTGTTTTTT. J is TRBJ2-2 and V is TRBV28, with D maybe TRBD1 (5 bases). The CDR3 totals 14 residues. CDR1 is MDHEN and CDR2 is SYDVKM in the germline V gene. Between the trimmed V and J ends, which lost 4 bases and 6 bases, there was a span of 12 bases.

The V and J genes are TRBV7-8 and TRBJ1-1, with D possibly matching TRBD1 (6 bases). CDR3 length: 15 amino acids. V shed 1 base and J shed 8 bases, with 17 bases lying between them. Germline CDR1 and CDR2: SGHVS and FQNEAQ. The CDR3 loop reads CASSLVPGAKREAFF. CDR3 sequence (DNA): TGTGCCAGCAGCTTAGTACCAGGGGCTAAGAGAGAAGCTTTCTTT. The full variable domain, completed using reference TRBV7-8 and TRBJ1-1, is GAGVSQSPRYKVAKRGQDVALRCDPISGHVSLFWYQQALGQGPEFLTYFQNEAQLDKSGLPSDRFFAERPEGSVSTLKIQRTQQEDSAVYLCASSLVPGAKREAFFGQGTRLTVV.

The chain joins TRBV19 to TRBJ2-7, with TRBD2 matching 7 bases. Trimming removed 3 bases from V and 6 bases from J; junction bases left unmatched: 8. The CDR3 sequence is 14 residues long. The germline V gene has CDR1 LNHDA and CDR2 SQIVND (reference sequence). CDR3 sequence reads: CASSIQAGRREQYF. The CDR3 coding sequence is TGTGCCAGTAGTATCCAAGCGGGACGTCGCGAGCAGTACTTC.

This chain connects TRBV7-2 to TRBJ1-1; 9 nucleotides align to TRBD1. With V trimmed by 2 bases and J by 0 bases, 7 bases remained unmatched. Germline V gives CDR1 SGHTA, CDR2 FQGNSA. The CDR3 loop spans 17 amino acids. CDR3 amino acids: CASSLPLQGALNTEAFF. DNA for the CDR3: TGTGCCAGCAGCTTACCCTTACAGGGGGCCCTGAACACTGAAGCTTTCTTT.

The rearrangement uses TRBV5-1 and TRBJ2-7; possibly TRBD1 for D (5 bases). V dropped 5 bases and J dropped 6 bases, with 21 bases sitting between them. The CDR3 contains 15 residues. The germline V gene has CDR1 SGHRS and CDR2 YFSETQ. CDR3 coding DNA: TGCGCCAGCAGTATTACAGGAGTCTCTGGGTCCGAGCAGTACTTC. Translation: CASSITGVSGSEQYF.

The genes are TRBV12-3 or TRBV12-4 and TRBJ1-2; a weak D match, TRBD1 (6 bases). Trimming cost V 6 bases and J 4 bases, with 12 bases left between them. The CDR3 is 13 amino acids. The CDR3 DNA is TGTGCCAGCAGCCAACAGGGCTCCTATGGCTACACCTTC. It encodes CASSQQGSYGYTF.

This sequence joins TRBV29-1 and TRBJ1-1; 10 nucleotides align to TRBD1. Germline CDR1 SQVTM, CDR2 ANQGSEA. The CDR3 spans 13 residues. V shed 6 bases and J 3 bases; nucleotides not matched to a gene: 4. The CDR3 loop is CSVRTGGDTEAFF. Here the CDR3 DNA reads TGCAGCGTCAGGACAGGGGGGGACACTGAAGCTTTCTTT.

The chain joins TRBV6-6 to TRBJ2-5; 12 nucleotides match TRBD2. The CDR3 length is 16 residues. The germline gives CDR1 MNHNY, CDR2 SVGAGI (reference sequence). The J segment lost 1 base and the V segment lost 6 bases, leaving 6 bases of the junction unmatched. CDR3 sequence reads: CASSRTTSGGQETQYF. The CDR3 DNA reads as TGTGCCAGCAGCCGAACGACTAGCGGGGGCCAAGAGACCCAGTACTTC.